The 25 T cell receptor beta chains reported below all come from one sample, sequenced in a study of blood T cell repertoires in COVID-19. Profiled with immunoSEQ multiplex PCR; TCRdb holds only in-frame clones, not every one. Of about 210,000 clones listed, approximately 85% are singletons. Sequenced: peripheral blood. The receptor source for this set is a woman in her 50s with active or convalescent COVID-19.

The chain uses TRBV25-1 and TRBJ1-1; TRBD1 is a possible D gene (6 bases). Trimming took off 5 bases at V and 7 bases at J, with 11 bases between the two ends. Germline lookup yields CDR1 MGHDK and CDR2 SYGVNS. This CDR3 comprises 12 residues. The CDR3 reads CASSSGVGEAFF. The CDR3 nucleotides are TGTGCCAGCAGTTCAGGGGTTGGTGAAGCTTTCTTT.

The chain recombines TRBV5-1 with TRBJ1-2; D gene uncertain. The CDR3 totals 15 residues. From germline, CDR1 is SGHRS and CDR2 YFSETQ. V lost 4 bases and J 8 bases, leaving 21 bases between the germline ends. The DNA for the CDR3 is TGCGCCAGCAGCCCGCAAGGATCCTCAGTCAGGGGCTACACCTTC. Encoded protein: CASSPQGSSVRGYTF.

The chain uses TRBV19 and TRBJ1-5; maybe TRBD1 (6 bases). The CDR3 is 16 residues long. Germline V gene data show CDR1 as LNHDA and CDR2 as SQIVND (reference sequence). V gave up 4 bases and J gave up 2 bases, with 15 bases separating them. The CDR3 DNA sequence: TGTGCCAGTAGTACCTACAGGGTGGCTCGCAATCAGCCCCAGCATTTT. It is translated as CASSTYRVARNQPQHF.

The chain is built from TRBV29-1 and TRBJ1-2; 8 bases are shared with TRBD1. CDR3 size: 14 residues. V was clipped by 3 bases and J by 4 bases; unmatched bases: 7. Germline assignment: CDR1 SQVTM and CDR2 ANQGSEA. CDR3 bases: TGCAGCGTTGATAGGACAGGGATGGGCTATGGCTACACCTTC. Its translation is CSVDRTGMGYGYTF.

The CDR3 nucleotides are TGTGCCAGCAGTTTAGCGGGGGAGGGACAGGGCGAGCAGTACTTC. Translation: CASSLAGEGQGEQYF. The chain is built from TRBV28 and TRBJ2-7; 9 bases are shared with TRBD1. CDR3 length equals 15 residues. Unmatched junction bases numbered 8, after V lost 2 bases and J lost 6 bases. CDR1 MDHEN and CDR2 SYDVKM come from the germline V gene.

This chain connects TRBV6-5 to TRBJ2-7; 9 bases are shared with TRBD1. This CDR3 spans 15 amino acids. The J segment lost 1 base and the V segment lost 7 bases, leaving 8 bases of the junction unmatched. CDR1 is MNHEY and CDR2 is SVGAGI in the germline V gene. CDR3 DNA sequence: TGTGCCAGCACCGTGGACAGGGGCTCTTCCTACGAGCAGTACTTC. It is translated as CASTVDRGSSYEQYF.

The rearrangement joins TRBV23-1 to TRBJ1-4; TRBD1 might be the D (6 bases). TRBV23-1 is given ORF status, its function remaining uncertain. The CDR3 is made up of 17 amino acids. V lost 2 bases and J 7 bases, leaving 20 bases between the germline ends. The CDR3 sequence is CASSQKGGDRRLEKLFF. CDR3 DNA: TGCGCCAGCAGTCAAAAGGGCGGCGACAGGCGCCTTGAAAAACTGTTTTTT.

The chain joins TRBV19 to TRBJ1-4, with 10 bases matching TRBD1. The CDR3 loop spans 16 amino acids. Losses at the gene ends were 9 bases for V and 0 bases for J; bases not matched to a gene: 7. CDR1 is LNHDA, CDR2 SQIVND, per germline (reference sequence). The CDR3, as DNA: TGTGCCAGCCGGGACAGGGGACTCGCAACTAATGAAAAACTGTTTTTT. This encodes CASRDRGLATNEKLFF. Variable domain in full (rest from reference TRBV19 and TRBJ1-4): DGGITQSPKYLFRKEGQNVTLSCEQNLNHDAMYWYRQDPGQGLRLIYYSQIVNDFQKGDIAEGYSVSREKKESFPLTVTSAQKNPTAFYLCASRDRGLATNEKLFFGSGTQLSVL.

This sequence joins TRBV5-1 and TRBJ2-5, with TRBD2 matching over 9 bases. Germline lookup yields CDR1 SGHRS and CDR2 YFSETQ. The ends lost 6 bases at V and 1 base at J; junction bases unmatched: 7. There are 15 residues in the CDR3. CDR3 in amino acids: CASTFTSGPQETQYF. The DNA for the CDR3 is TGCGCCAGCACCTTCACTAGCGGGCCCCAAGAGACCCAGTACTTC.

The chain combines TRBV3-1 (or the pseudogene TRBV3-2) with TRBJ1-2; a weak D match, TRBD1 (5 bases). The germline V gene encodes CDR1 LGHDT and CDR2 YNNKEL (reference sequence). The CDR3 has 14 amino acids. Trimming cost V 2 bases and J 5 bases, with 12 bases left between them. The CDR3 nucleotides are TGTGCCAGCAGCCAACAGGGAGGCCCTTATGGCTACACCTTC. Its protein is CASSQQGGPYGYTF.

This chain uses TRBV7-9 with TRBJ1-4, with 9 bases that match TRBD1. Per the germline V gene, CDR1 is SEHNR and CDR2 is FQNEAQ (reference sequence). The CDR3 totals 15 residues. The ends lost 5 bases at V and 4 bases at J; junction bases unmatched: 5. The CDR3 sequence is CASSGGTGFNEKLFF. The CDR3 DNA is TGTGCCAGCAGCGGGGGGACAGGGTTTAATGAAAAACTGTTTTTT.

This chain joins TRBV19 and TRBJ1-2; TRBD1 matches at 7 bases. Looked up from germline, CDR1 is LNHDA and CDR2 is SQIVND (reference sequence). The CDR3 is 13 amino acids. V dropped 7 bases and J dropped 7; count of bases not matched to a gene: 9. The CDR3 DNA reads as TGTGCCAGTATGGGAAGGGGGCGGCGTGGCTACACCTTC. It translates to CASMGRGRRGYTF.

The chain carries TRBV23-1 and TRBJ2-7; 8 nucleotides align to TRBD2. TRBV23-1 is given ORF status, its function remaining uncertain. V lost 4 bases and J lost 6; bases outside the gene matches: 11. This CDR3 comprises 15 residues. The CDR3 DNA reads as TGCGCCAGCAGTCGCGCGGGGGGCGGGGTTGGCGAGCAGTACGTC. Translation gives CASSRAGGGVGEQYV.

This clone appeared a few times. The chain employs TRBV6-1 and TRBJ1-5, with a weak D call TRBD1 (6 bases). The CDR3 is 15 residues long. Trimming took 0 bases from V and 5 from J, leaving 11 bases between them. CDR1 MNHNS and CDR2 SASEGT come from the germline V gene. CDR3 residues: CASSEAGARDQPQHF. The CDR3 nucleotides are TGTGCCAGCAGTGAAGCGGGGGCGAGAGATCAGCCCCAGCATTTT.

V and J are TRBV30 and TRBJ1-1; D perhaps matches TRBD1 (5 bases). Trimming took off 3 bases at V and 0 bases at J, with 14 bases between the two ends. This CDR3 spans 15 amino acids. The germline CDR1 and CDR2 sequences are GTSNPN and SVGIG (reference sequence). CDR3 protein: CAWRDTAKVNTEAFF. The CDR3, as DNA: TGTGCCTGGAGGGACACAGCGAAGGTGAACACTGAAGCTTTCTTT.

This chain links TRBV9 with TRBJ2-3; D gene uncertain. Germline CDR1 and CDR2: SGDLS and YYNGEE. V was shortened by 0 bases and J by 2 bases, with 13 bases between the two germline ends. There are 16 residues in the CDR3. CDR3 nucleotide sequence: TGTGCCAGCAGCGTAGGAGTCAGGTCGGCCACAGATACGCAGTATTTT. The encoded protein is CASSVGVRSATDTQYF.

The chain employs TRBV2 and TRBJ1-2, with D unclear. V gave up 6 bases and J gave up 4 bases, with 15 bases separating them. The CDR3 sequence is 14 residues long. CDR1 SNHLY and CDR2 FYNNEI come from the germline V gene. CDR3 DNA sequence: TGTGCCAGCAGACTGACAAGAGAGTCCTATGGCTACACCTTC. Translated, it gives CASRLTRESYGYTF.

V usage is TRBV18 and J usage is TRBJ1-4; D might be TRBD1 (5 bases). The V end was cut by 3 bases, the J end by 7 bases, with 12 bases between. Germline V gene data show CDR1 as KGHSH and CDR2 as LQKENI. The CDR3 spans 14 residues. The CDR3: CASSPRAASEKLFF. In DNA form, the CDR3 reads TGTGCCAGCTCACCCAGGGCGGCTAGTGAAAAACTGTTTTTT.

This chain joins TRBV7-6 and TRBJ1-2; tentative D call: TRBD1 (5 bases). The CDR3 is 15 amino acids. Germline V gene lookup returns CDR1 SGHVS and CDR2 FNYEAQ. V was pared by 5 bases and J by 2 bases, with 15 bases between. CDR3: CASSPSDNSNYGYTF. CDR3 DNA: TGTGCCAGCAGCCCTTCGGACAACAGCAACTATGGCTACACCTTC.

The CDR3 loop is CSASRYGYTF. The CDR3 DNA is TGCAGTGCTAGTCGCTATGGCTACACCTTC. The V call is TRBV20-1, the J call TRBJ1-2; no definite D call. From germline, CDR1 is DFQATT and CDR2 SNEGSKA (reference sequence). The CDR3 extends over 10 amino acids. V lost 3 bases and J lost 4, with 3 bases in between.

The chain uses TRBV11-2 and TRBJ2-5, with 8 nucleotides matching TRBD2. CDR3 length: 17 residues. The ends lost 0 bases at V and 3 bases at J; junction bases unmatched: 9. CDR1 is SGHAT and CDR2 is FQNNGV in the germline V gene. The CDR3 sequence is CASSLDRRAGGKETQYF. DNA for the CDR3: TGTGCCAGCAGCTTAGACCGACGCGCGGGGGGAAAAGAGACCCAGTACTTC.

The chain is built from TRBV19 and TRBJ1-1; TRBD1 matches 11 bases. Germline V CDR1 and CDR2: LNHDA, SQIVND (reference sequence). V trimming: 6 bases; J trimming: 4 bases; junction bases outside the gene matches: 7. The CDR3 is 15 residues long. The CDR3 bases are TGTGCCAGTAGAAGGGACAGGGGGGTGATCACTGAAGCTTTCTTT. Its protein is CASRRDRGVITEAFF.

The rearrangement links TRBV6-1 to TRBJ1-5, with TRBD1 identical over 8 bases. The CDR3 sequence is 23 residues long. CDR1 is MNHNS and CDR2 is SASEGT in the germline V gene. Trimming removed 2 bases from V and 0 bases from J; junction bases left unmatched: 24. CDR3 sequence reads: CASSETRRGGDRGNRYSNQPQHF. The CDR3 DNA follows: TGTGCCAGCAGTGAAACGAGGAGAGGGGGAGACAGGGGAAACCGCTATAGCAATCAGCCCCAGCATTTT.

CDR3 nucleotides: TGCAGTGCTAGTCGGGGGACTAGCGGCGGTGAGCAGTTCTTC. Protein sequence: CSASRGTSGGEQFF. V usage is TRBV20-1 and J usage is TRBJ2-1, with 11 nucleotides matching TRBD2. CDR1 DFQATT and CDR2 SNEGSKA come from the germline V gene (reference sequence). V trimming: 3 bases; J trimming: 9 bases; junction bases outside the gene matches: 7. This CDR3 contains 14 residues.

V is TRBV11-2 and J is TRBJ2-1, with 12 bases aligning to TRBD1. Looked up from germline, CDR1 is SGHAT and CDR2 is FQNNGV. This CDR3 has 16 residues. The V and J ends lost 1 base and 8 bases, in that order; junction bases with no gene match: 6. Here the CDR3 reads CASSLAGTGGRDEQFF. CDR3 bases: TGTGCCAGCAGCTTAGCCGGGACAGGGGGCCGGGATGAGCAGTTCTTC.